The next 26 T cell receptor beta chains were all read from a single sample in a study of blood T cell repertoires in COVID-19. The protocol was immunoSEQ multiplex PCR, while the TCRdb copy is restricted to in-frame clones and leaves out a portion. Of about 90,000 clones listed, 90% are singletons. Sequenced: peripheral blood. Receptor source: a man aged 45-65 years with acute or convalescent COVID-19.

V usage is TRBV15 and J usage is TRBJ2-3; a possible D gene is TRBD2 (5 bases). This CDR3 contains 15 residues. Germline assignment: CDR1 LNHNV and CDR2 YYDKDF (reference sequence). V was cut by 0 bases and J by 5 bases, with 12 bases left in between. The CDR3 DNA reads as TGTGCCACCAGCAGAGATCGTGACTACATAGATACGCAGTATTTT. It codes for CATSRDRDYIDTQYF.

The chain links TRBV7-2 to TRBJ2-3, with 10 bases fitting TRBD2. Germline CDR1 and CDR2: SGHTA and FQGNSA. V shed 3 bases and J 0 bases; nucleotides not matched to a gene: 6. CDR3 length: 17 residues. CDR3: CASSFRTSGISTDTQYF. The CDR3 coding sequence is TGTGCCAGCAGCTTCCGAACTAGCGGGATTAGCACAGATACGCAGTATTTT. Combining the CDR3 with reference TRBV7-2 and TRBJ2-3 gives the whole variable domain GAGVSQSPSNKVTEKGKDVELRCDPISGHTALYWYRQSLGQGLEFLIYFQGNSAPDKSGLPSDRFSAERTGGSVSTLTIQRTQQEDSAVYLCASSFRTSGISTDTQYFGPGTRLTVL.

Only one count was recorded for this clone. The chain uses TRBV7-8 and TRBJ1-1; 7 positions agree with TRBD1. Germline V lookup: CDR1 SGHVS, CDR2 FQNEAQ. The J segment lost 7 bases and the V segment lost 4 bases, leaving 6 bases of the junction unmatched. The CDR3 is 13 residues long. CDR3 amino acids: CASSSRDSLEAFF. CDR3 in DNA: TGTGCCAGCAGCTCTCGGGACAGTCTTGAAGCTTTCTTT.

V usage is TRBV19 and J usage is TRBJ1-2; weak D call: TRBD1 (5 bases). The CDR3 spans 13 residues. The germline V gene encodes CDR1 LNHDA and CDR2 SQIVND (reference sequence). V shed 3 bases and J shed 4 bases, with 9 bases lying between them. The CDR3 DNA reads as TGTGCCAGTAGTATGTCCGGGGGCTATGGCTACACCTTC. Translating gives CASSMSGGYGYTF.

This clone was detected only a few times. The V gene is TRBV11-3, the J gene TRBJ2-2; 7 nucleotides line up with TRBD1. The CDR3 spans 13 residues. Germline values: CDR1 SGHNT, CDR2 YENEEA. Losses at the gene ends were 4 bases for V and 7 bases for J; bases not matched to a gene: 3. CDR3 coding DNA: TGTGCCAGCAGCTCGACAGGGAGCGGGGAGCTGTTTTTT. It encodes CASSSTGSGELFF.

This chain uses TRBV9 with TRBJ1-5; TRBD1 might be the D (6 bases). Germline loops: CDR1 SGDLS, CDR2 YYNGEE. This CDR3 spans 14 amino acids. The V end was cut by 3 bases, the J end by 3 bases, with 10 bases between. CDR3 in DNA: TGTGCCAGCAGCGGGGGGCTCTACAATCAGCCCCAGCATTTT. It translates to CASSGGLYNQPQHF.

The chain employs TRBV6-5 and TRBJ2-1, with 7 nucleotides matching TRBD2. J was trimmed by 8 bases and V by 0 bases; bases with no gene match: 10. The CDR3 is made up of 16 amino acids. CDR1 is MNHEY, CDR2 SVGAGI, per germline. CDR3 nucleotide sequence: TGTGCCAGCAGTTACTCGACCGGGACTACTTTCTATGAGCAGTTCTTC. Its translation is CASSYSTGTTFYEQFF.

On this clone itself: The junction differs from germline at one of its ends, possibly a read error. V is TRBV2 and J is TRBJ1-1; D call uncertain. The germline gives CDR1 SNHLY, CDR2 FYNNEI. The CDR3 is made up of 14 amino acids. The CDR3 sequence: CASREGTMNTEAFF. The CDR3 nucleotides are TGTGCCAGCAGGGAAGGCACAATGAACACTGAAGCTTTCTTT.

This rearrangement joins TRBV4-1 to TRBJ2-1, with 8 bases fitting TRBD1. The germline V gene encodes CDR1 MGHRA and CDR2 YSYEKL. This CDR3 region has 15 residues. V lost 7 bases, J lost 5 bases, and 10 bases stayed unmatched. The CDR3, as DNA: TGCGCCAGCACCGCTGGCAGGGGGCTGGACAATGAGCAGTTCTTC. Translated, it gives CASTAGRGLDNEQFF.

This chain connects TRBV11-2 to TRBJ1-6; D is unresolved. CDR3 length: 16 amino acids. Germline CDR1 is SGHAT and CDR2 is FQNNGV. V was clipped by 6 bases and J by 8 bases, with 20 bases between them. This chain's CDR3 is CASSFKAWAVDSPLHF. The CDR3 DNA reads TGTGCCAGCAGTTTTAAAGCTTGGGCTGTTGATTCACCCCTCCACTTT.

The genes are TRBV19 and TRBJ2-3, with a weak D call TRBD2 (5 bases). With 1 base removed from V and 3 bases from J, the gap between germline ends came to 5 bases. Germline V gene data show CDR1 as LNHDA and CDR2 as SQIVND (reference sequence). This CDR3 has 13 amino acids. The CDR3 protein is CASSIGRTDTQYF. In DNA form, the CDR3 reads TGTGCCAGTAGTATAGGGAGGACAGATACGCAGTATTTT.

The V gene is TRBV7-8, the J gene TRBJ2-5; perhaps TRBD1 as D (7 bases). Germline V lookup: CDR1 SGHVS, CDR2 FQNEAQ. With 5 bases removed from V and 11 bases from J, the gap between germline ends came to 27 bases. CDR3 size: 16 residues. The CDR3, as DNA: TGTGCCAGCAGCATTGACAGGGCTTTTGGCGGGACTCCGCAGTACTTC. Protein sequence: CASSIDRAFGGTPQYF.

This chain joins TRBV3-1 (or the pseudogene TRBV3-2) and TRBJ2-7, with D perhaps matching TRBD1 (6 bases). Trimming left V 4 bases short and J 4 bases short, with 11 bases between. This CDR3 is 13 amino acids long. Germline V CDR1 and CDR2: LGHDT, YNNKEL (reference sequence). The CDR3 loop reads CASSRRGEYEQYF. In DNA form, the CDR3 reads TGTGCCAGCAGCCGCAGGGGCGAATACGAGCAGTACTTC.

On this clone: Its ends do not fully match the called genes, so a read error is possible. J is TRBJ2-7 and V is TRBV27, with 7 bases identical to TRBD1. The CDR3 covers 14 residues. Germline lookup yields CDR1 MNHEY and CDR2 SMNVEV (reference sequence). As DNA, the CDR3 is TGTGCCAGCAGTCTATCGACAGGGACCTACGAGCAGTACTTC. This gives the protein CASSLSTGTYEQYF.

The V call is TRBV21-1, the J call TRBJ2-2; TRBD1 is the table's D call, not checked against the DNA. TRBV21-1 is classified as a pseudogene. The CDR3 totals 15 residues. The CDR3 coding sequence is TGTGCCAGCAGCAAGGACAGGGAGACCACCGGGGAGCTGTTTTTT. It translates to CASSKDRETTGELFF.

The J gene is TRBJ2-2, the V gene TRBV30, with D uncertain. The CDR3 loop spans 13 amino acids. CDR1 and CDR2 (germline): GTSNPN, SVGIG (reference sequence). Trimming left V 2 bases short and J 6 bases short, with 10 bases between. CDR3 loop: CAWSRKGAGELFF. For the CDR3, the DNA is TGTGCCTGGAGTAGGAAAGGAGCCGGGGAGCTGTTTTTT. The variable domain in full, with the rest retrieved from reference TRBV30 and TRBJ2-2, is SQTIHQWPATLVQPVGSPLSLECTVEGTSNPNLYWYRQAAGRGLQLLFYSVGIGQISSEVPQNLSASRPQDRQFILSSKKLLLSDSGFYLCAWSRKGAGELFFGEGSRLTVL.

The V and J genes are TRBV11-3 and TRBJ2-1, with 7 bases lining up with TRBD2. This CDR3 has 14 amino acids. CDR1 is SGHNT and CDR2 is YENEEA in the germline V gene. Unmatched junction bases numbered 7, after V lost 5 bases and J lost 6 bases. The CDR3 coding sequence is TGTGCCAGCAGCCCCGTTCCGGGGGGCAATGAGCAGTTCTTC. It yields the protein CASSPVPGGNEQFF. The full variable domain, its missing parts supplied by reference TRBV11-3 and TRBJ2-1, is EAGVVQSPRYKIIEKKQPVAFWCNPISGHNTLYWYLQNLGQGPELLIRYENEEAVDDSQLPKDRFSAERLKGVDSTLKIQPAELGDSAVYLCASSPVPGGNEQFFGPGTRLTVL.

V gene TRBV3-1 (or the pseudogene TRBV3-2) combines with J gene TRBJ2-1; a possible D gene is TRBD2 (5 bases). The germline CDR1 and CDR2 sequences are LGHDT and YNNKEL (reference sequence). Trimming removed 4 bases at V and 8 bases at J, with 15 bases between. The CDR3 extends over 14 amino acids. The CDR3 coding sequence is TGTGCCAGCAGCCCGAGTTCCGGGATGTATGAGCAGTTCTTC. It encodes CASSPSSGMYEQFF.

The rearrangement uses TRBV5-1 and TRBJ2-1; 9 positions match TRBD2. Germline V lookup: CDR1 SGHRS, CDR2 YFSETQ. This CDR3 comprises 15 residues. Unmatched junction bases numbered 6, after V lost 3 bases and J lost 5 bases. The CDR3 nucleotides are TGCGCCAGCAGCTCTTTAGCGGGAGCAAACAATGAGCAGTTCTTC. It specifies CASSSLAGANNEQFF.

This clone was recorded once. J is TRBJ2-7 and V is TRBV7-8; 8 bases fit TRBD1. The germline gives CDR1 SGHVS, CDR2 FQNEAQ. This CDR3 has 15 residues. V lost 2 bases and J lost 6; bases outside the gene matches: 9. The CDR3 protein is CASSLNRDRFGEQYF. The CDR3 DNA sequence: TGTGCCAGCAGCTTAAATCGGGACAGGTTCGGCGAGCAGTACTTC.

The rearrangement links TRBV6-5 to TRBJ2-3, with D tentatively TRBD1 (6 bases). CDR3 size: 15 residues. Trimming removed 8 bases at V and 2 bases at J, with 17 bases between. The germline CDR1 and CDR2 sequences are MNHEY and SVGAGI. CDR3 DNA sequence: TGTGCCAGCCGCGAAATAGGGGGAAACACAGATACGCAGTATTTT. Translated, it gives CASREIGGNTDTQYF.

This rearrangement joins TRBV19 to TRBJ1-2; 7 bases fit TRBD1. CDR1 and CDR2 from the germline V gene are LNHDA and SQIVND (reference sequence). V shed 7 bases and J 4 bases; nucleotides not matched to a gene: 6. This CDR3 is built from 13 residues. The CDR3 coding sequence is TGTGCCAGTACTTTCAGGGACAGCTATGGCTACACCTTC. Encoded protein: CASTFRDSYGYTF. Supplemented by reference TRBV19 and TRBJ1-2, the full variable domain reads DGGITQSPKYLFRKEGQNVTLSCEQNLNHDAMYWYRQDPGQGLRLIYYSQIVNDFQKGDIAEGYSVSREKKESFPLTVTSAQKNPTAFYLCASTFRDSYGYTFGSGTRLTVV.

Regarding this clone: This same CDR3 is encoded by further DNA sequences in the sample. The chain combines TRBV5-4 with TRBJ1-2; TRBD1 is a possible D gene (6 bases). Trimming pared 0 bases from V and 4 bases from J, leaving 10 bases between. The CDR3 loop spans 14 amino acids. Germline V gene data show CDR1 as SGHNT and CDR2 as YYREEE (reference sequence). The CDR3 nucleotides read TGTGCCAGCAGCTTGGACAGGGTAGGCTATGGCTACACCTTC. Its protein is CASSLDRVGYGYTF.

The gene calls are TRBV7-9 and TRBJ2-1, with TRBD2 identical over 13 bases. The CDR3 contains 15 residues. The V segment lost 1 base and the J segment 9 bases; nucleotides outside the gene matches: 3. CDR1 is SEHNR, CDR2 FQNEAQ, per germline (reference sequence). The CDR3 spells CASSLGTSGSREQFF. CDR3 bases: TGTGCCAGCAGCTTAGGGACTAGCGGGAGTCGTGAGCAGTTCTTC.

The rearrangement links TRBV7-8 to TRBJ2-5; 12 positions agree with TRBD1. The CDR3 has 15 residues. Trimming cost V 6 bases and J 7 bases; bases outside gene matches: 9. The germline V gene has CDR1 SGHVS and CDR2 FQNEAQ. CDR3 sequence (DNA): TGTGCCAGCAGAGGTCGGGACAGGGGGCGCGGGACCCAGTACTTC. It codes for CASRGRDRGRGTQYF. The whole variable domain, remainder taken from reference TRBV7-8 and TRBJ2-5, is GAGVSQSPRYKVAKRGQDVALRCDPISGHVSLFWYQQALGQGPEFLTYFQNEAQLDKSGLPSDRFFAERPEGSVSTLKIQRTQQEDSAVYLCASRGRDRGRGTQYFGPGTRLLVL.

This chain links TRBV5-1 with TRBJ1-5; D is perhaps TRBD1 (5 bases). The V and J ends lost 3 bases and 9 bases respectively, with 10 bases between them. This CDR3 comprises 12 residues. Germline lookup yields CDR1 SGHRS and CDR2 YFSETQ. CDR3: CASSSNGGPQHF. As DNA, the CDR3 is TGCGCCAGCAGCTCGAACGGGGGGCCCCAGCATTTT.